What follows is one TCR beta chain and its context. Ten or more counts support this clonotype. This receptor's antigen is unknown. Per-base qualities were not stored, and no clone one base away is much larger. The data derive from a study of Graves' ophthalmopathy and Graves' hyperthyroidism listed by TCRdb under 2018. Context from the whole study: Peripheral blood was collected before any treatment was given, at the time of initial diagnosis. An independent validation cohort was composed of some 18 hyperthyroidism patients and approximately 15 patients who later progressed from hyperthyroidism to ophthalmopathy. After sampling, hyperthyroidism patients received methimazole starting at 30 mg daily, and ophthalmopathy patients received high-dose intravenous methylprednisolone. To explore V-J signatures distinguishing ophthalmopathy from hyperthyroidism, a discovery set of around 100 patients (about 43 ophthalmopathy, 57 stable hyperthyroidism) was enrolled. In total, approximately 130 blood samples were TCR-sequenced: under 45 ophthalmopathy, roughly 80 hyperthyroidism and approximately 17 hyperthyroidism-to-ophthalmopathy patients. In roughly 6 hyperthyroidism patients, the T-cell repertoires found in thyroid tissue were compared with those found in blood. The study used TCR beta repertoire signatures to distinguish Graves' ophthalmopathy from Graves' hyperthyroidism and to predict progression to ophthalmopathy.

The full study reports these points: The 13-signature model separated ophthalmopathy from stable hyperthyroidism with approximately 90% sensitivity and 81.08% specificity in cross-validation, and 80%/75% in the test set. No statistical method was used to set the sample size in advance, and the investigators knew which group each participant was assigned to. In validation, the model predicted ophthalmopathy progression with about 70% sensitivity and approximately 75% specificity; about a dozen predicted patients were CT-confirmed with GO in a median of about 6.2 months. Most expanded thyroid clonotypes with a frequency above 0.001 also appeared in blood, which suggests that blood repertoires may reflect the immune response in the thyroid.

V is cut by 6 bases and J by 0 bases, and the space between the germline ends is 12 bases. The CDR3 covers 15 residues, taking in both the cysteine and the phenylalanine. Only CDR3 DNA is held: 45 bases, read in frame from base 1. The germline V gene sets CDR1 to WSHSY and CDR2 to SAAADI. TCR beta CDR3 regions were amplified from RNA transcripts for repertoire sequencing. HTBI primers and the Qiagen OneStep RT-PCR kit were used in a first-round RT-PCR, which was followed by a second-round multiplex PCR, size selection and purification. Libraries were sequenced paired-end with 100 bp reads on an Illumina HiSeq2000. The original methods were these. SOAPnuke was used to process the reads, removing any read that contained adapters or uncalled bases, had a mean Phred below 15, or lacked an exact match to the constant primer or identifier. COPE v1.2.5 was used to merge the high-quality paired reads. Unique nucleotide sequences were defined as clonotypes and aligned to IMGT TRB V, D and J references using MiTCR v1.1. The analysis was limited to V-J combinations with a frequency above 0.0001, which together covered approximately 99% of repertoires. A TCR clonal expansion and chaos score per V-J combination was defined as the ratio of F50 clonal expansion to chaos observed in the TCRdist matrix. Features were reduced by Welch's t-statistics and random forest to 10 to 15 V-J combinations, which fed a naive Bayes classifier. The similarity between thyroid and blood repertoires was quantified using the Morisita-Horn index. The raw public reads went through TCRdb reprocessing: fastp at Q25, MiXCR clone calling, in-frame beta chains kept. Rows matching on CDR3 protein sequence are summarized as one entry with the most common DNA and genes. TCRdb's processing, not the authors' own work, is the source of the V and J calls. Counted in this sample were some 750,000 distinct CDR3 sequences; 40% of them appeared once. Clones ranked in the top ten supply 35% to 55% of the sample.

Ophthalmopathy patients had moderately to severely active disease, Clinical Activity Score of at least 3, NOSPECS grade of at least 4, and disease duration under 3 months. Patients with other autoimmune diseases, uncontrolled infections, pregnancy or lactation were excluded from the study. Clinical symptoms, serum thyroxine, TRAb, thyroid ultrasound and orbital computed tomography were used for diagnosis. PBMCs were isolated from 7.5 to 10 ml of fresh peripheral blood by Ficoll-Paque density gradient centrifugation. Total RNA was extracted with Trizol reagent and quality-checked on an Agilent 2100 Bioanalyzer.

The chain is encoded by TRBV10-2 joined to TRBJ1-5; perhaps TRBD1 is the D gene, with 6 bases matching. The sequenced sample consisted of peripheral blood. The receptor comes from an adult man with Graves' ophthalmopathy. The DNA sequence reads TGCGCCAGCAGGGACAGCAGTTATAGCAATCAGCCCCAGCATTTT. It specifies CASRDSSYSNQPQHF.